The 28 T cell receptor beta chains given below trace back to one sample, sequenced in a study of response to subunit inactivated influenza vaccine. TCRdb analysed the RT-PCR reads with MiXCR anew, one entry per CDR3 protein. The sample lists about 300,000 distinct CDR3 sequences; roughly a fifth were seen once. The starting material was PBMCs from blood, obtained less than 22 months after vaccination. The receptors originated from a man between 50 and 70 years old who received an inactivated influenza vaccine.

For this clonotype: Being one base from a much bigger clone, this may be a read error. The final CDR3 position lacks the conserved phenylalanine or tryptophan, pointing to a likely read error. The rearrangement uses TRBV12-3 or TRBV12-4 and TRBJ1-1, with D hard to call. The germline V and J ends were trimmed by 7 bases and 0 bases, with 9 bases remaining between them. This CDR3 is built from 13 residues. DNA of the CDR3: TGTGCCAGCAAGCCGCAGCTGAACACTGAAGCTTTCTCT. It yields the protein CASKPQLNTEAFS.

This clonotype showed up just a few times. This sequence joins TRBV4-3 and TRBJ1-5; possible D gene TRBD1, 5 bases. Germline assignment: CDR1 LGHNA and CDR2 YSLEER. Between the trimmed V and J ends, which lost 0 bases and 4 bases, there was a span of 10 bases. The CDR3 length is 15 residues. The chain's CDR3 is CASSQDRAGNQPQHF. Written as DNA, the CDR3 is TGCGCCAGCAGCCAAGATCGGGCAGGGAATCAGCCCCAGCATTTT.

In this sample, this clonotype turned up many times. The V gene is TRBV4-3, the J gene TRBJ1-4, with 10 bases identical to TRBD1. Trimming at V came to 3 bases and at J to 5 bases, leaving 6 bases not matched to a gene. Germline loops: CDR1 LGHNA, CDR2 YSLEER. The length of the CDR3 is 16 residues. The CDR3 bases are TGCGCCAGCAGCCAGCTCCCGGGACAGGGGAATGAAAAACTGTTTTTT. Protein product: CASSQLPGQGNEKLFF.

Many counts were recorded for this clonotype. The V call is TRBV25-1, the J call TRBJ1-4; 7 bases fit TRBD1. Germline V gene lookup returns CDR1 MGHDK and CDR2 SYGVNS. Trimming at V came to 6 bases and at J to 2 bases, leaving 6 bases not matched to a gene. This CDR3 is built from 15 residues. The CDR3 is CASSDRVSTNEKLFF. The CDR3, as DNA: TGTGCCAGCAGCGACAGGGTTTCGACTAATGAAAAACTGTTTTTT.

This clonotype occurred many times. V and J are TRBV7-2 and TRBJ1-1; D remains ambiguous. The CDR3 consists of 13 residues. Deletions cut 4 bases from V and 6 bases from J, with 12 bases between. Germline V CDR1 and CDR2: SGHTA, FQGNSA. For the CDR3, the DNA is TGTGCCAGCAGCTATACAAGAACAGCTGAAGCTTTCTTT. This gives the protein CASSYTRTAEAFF.

This sequence joins TRBV4-3 and TRBJ2-5; 7 bases are shared with TRBD1. Unmatched junction bases numbered 7, after V lost 1 base and J lost 2 bases. This CDR3 region has 16 residues. In germline, CDR1 is LGHNA, CDR2 YSLEER. CDR3 region: CASSQGYRDRQETQYF. The DNA for the CDR3 is TGCGCCAGCAGCCAAGGCTACCGGGACAGACAAGAGACCCAGTACTTC.

In this sample, this clonotype turned up many times. This chain connects TRBV20-1 to TRBJ1-5, with no clear D. CDR1 DFQATT and CDR2 SNEGSKA come from the germline V gene (reference sequence). The CDR3 extends over 14 amino acids. Trimming left V 2 bases short and J 0 bases short, with 8 bases between. The CDR3 DNA follows: TGCAGTGCTAGATTCAGAAATAGCAATCAGCCCCAGCATTTT. It is translated as CSARFRNSNQPQHF.

The chain combines TRBV7-9 with TRBJ1-1, with D maybe TRBD1 (5 bases). This CDR3 contains 15 residues. V dropped 1 base and J dropped 1 base, with 10 bases sitting between them. Germline values: CDR1 SEHNR, CDR2 FQNEAQ (reference sequence). The CDR3 loop reads CASSLGGRPNTEAFF. The CDR3 DNA is TGTGCCAGCAGCTTAGGGGGACGGCCGAACACTGAAGCTTTCTTT.

This clonotype was found many times. One end of the junction varies from germline; a read error may be responsible. The V and J genes are TRBV5-1 and TRBJ2-7; D may be TRBD1 or TRBD2 (5 bases each). The CDR3 length is 14 residues. Germline-derived CDR1 and CDR2 are SGHRS and YFSETQ. This CDR3 reads CASSLGQGVYEQYF. For the CDR3, the DNA is TGTGCCAGCAGTTTGGGCCAGGGAGTCTACGAGCAGTACTTC.

In this sample, this clonotype turned up many times. The chain links TRBV27 to TRBJ1-1; a weak D match, TRBD1 (5 bases). Trimming stripped 4 bases from V and 0 bases from J, with 30 bases between. The CDR3 length is 21 residues. Germline CDR1 is MNHEY and CDR2 is SMNVEV (reference sequence). CDR3 bases: TGTGCCAGCAGTTCCTTAGCGCACTTGGGGCGGGCGGCGATCCTGAACACTGAAGCTTTCTTT. Its translation is CASSSLAHLGRAAILNTEAFF.

The V call is TRBV3-1, the J call TRBJ1-1, with 7 bases lining up with TRBD1. Germline CDR1 is LGHDT and CDR2 is YNNKEL (reference sequence). This CDR3 comprises 14 residues. Trimming at V came to 2 bases and at J to 4 bases, leaving 4 bases not matched to a gene. The CDR3 sequence: CASSQSRGGTEAFF. CDR3 nucleotides: TGTGCCAGCAGCCAATCCAGGGGGGGCACTGAAGCTTTCTTT.

The chain employs TRBV7-6 and TRBJ1-5; maybe TRBD1 (5 bases). The CDR3 sequence is 13 residues long. Germline CDR1 SGHVS, CDR2 FNYEAQ. Trimming pared 5 bases from V and 8 bases from J, leaving 13 bases between. Here the CDR3 reads CASSKTGGEPQHF. The DNA for the CDR3 is TGTGCCAGCAGCAAAACGGGAGGGGAGCCCCAGCATTTT. The variable domain in full, with the rest retrieved from reference TRBV7-6 and TRBJ1-5, is GAGVSQSPRYKVTKRGQDVALRCDPISGHVSLYWYRQALGQGPEFLTYFNYEAQQDKSGLPNDRFSAERPEGSISTLTIQRTEQRDSAMYRCASSKTGGEPQHFGDGTRLSIL.

The chain recombines TRBV6-1 with TRBJ1-5; D perhaps matches TRBD1 (5 bases). V was shortened by 1 base and J by 7 bases, with 14 bases between the two germline ends. There are 15 residues in the CDR3. Germline V gene sequence: CDR1 MNHNS, CDR2 SASEGT. The chain's CDR3 is CASSEESGRRQPQHF. CDR3 coding DNA: TGTGCCAGCAGTGAAGAGTCAGGGCGGAGGCAGCCCCAGCATTTT.

A few counts support this clonotype. CDR3 bases: TGTGTTACGGCTCCAGCCAGGGGGGGAAGAGTGGTCACTGAAGCTTTCTTT. This sequence encodes CVTAPARGGRVVTEAFF. The chain links TRBV7-9 to TRBJ1-1; TRBD1 aligns across 7 bases. Germline loops: CDR1 SEHNR, CDR2 FQNEAQ (reference sequence). The length of the CDR3 is 17 residues.

This clonotype was picked up a small number of times. The chain uses TRBV5-4 and TRBJ2-5, with 9 positions matching TRBD2. The V gene end was trimmed by 3 bases and the J gene end by 4 bases; junction bases not matched to a gene: 7. From germline, CDR1 is SGHNT and CDR2 YYREEE (reference sequence). The CDR3 contains 15 residues. DNA for the CDR3: TGTGCCAGCAGCTCCGGACTAGCGCGCTTAGAGACCCAGTACTTC. It specifies CASSSGLARLETQYF.

The chain links TRBV6-5 to TRBJ1-6; TRBD1 is a possible D gene (6 bases). The germline V gene has CDR1 MNHEY and CDR2 SVGAGI. The CDR3 has 15 amino acids. The V and J ends lost 0 bases and 7 bases respectively, with 10 bases between them. DNA of the CDR3: TGTGCCAGCAGTTACTCGACGACAGGAAATTCACCCCTCCACTTT. Translated, it gives CASSYSTTGNSPLHF.

This clonotype was observed a few times. V usage is TRBV19 and J usage is TRBJ1-5; possible D gene TRBD1, 5 bases. Trimming took 6 bases from V and 4 from J, leaving 16 bases between them. The CDR3 spans 15 residues. Per the germline V gene, CDR1 is LNHDA and CDR2 is SQIVND (reference sequence). The CDR3 nucleotides read TGTGCCAGTAGCTTAATAGTGACAGCTAATCAGCCCCAGCATTTT. It specifies CASSLIVTANQPQHF. The full variable domain, with the rest looked up from reference TRBV19 and TRBJ1-5, is DGGITQSPKYLFRKEGQNVTLSCEQNLNHDAMYWYRQDPGQGLRLIYYSQIVNDFQKGDIAEGYSVSREKKESFPLTVTSAQKNPTAFYLCASSLIVTANQPQHFGDGTRLSIL.

This clonotype was counted only a few times. The J gene is TRBJ1-2, the V gene TRBV6-1, with a tentative D call TRBD1 (6 bases). Germline loops: CDR1 MNHNS, CDR2 SASEGT. CDR3 size: 18 residues. V lost 6 bases to trimming and J lost 2 bases, with 25 bases between them. The CDR3 nucleotides read TGTGCCAGCAGCGGTTCCGGACAGATCTCTCCATTAAACTATGGCTACACCTTC. It specifies CASSGSGQISPLNYGYTF.

There are a few counts of this clonotype. V gene TRBV20-1 combines with J gene TRBJ1-1; D unresolved. The CDR3 runs to 14 residues. Germline V CDR1 and CDR2: DFQATT, SNEGSKA (reference sequence). V shed 4 bases and J shed 0 bases, with 12 bases lying between them. CDR3 sequence reads: CSAKSWQLNTEAFF. The CDR3 coding sequence is TGCAGTGCTAAGTCATGGCAGTTGAACACTGAAGCTTTCTTT.

This clonotype appeared a few times. CDR3 amino acids: CASSLTASGSYEQYF. DNA of the CDR3: TGTGCCAGCAGTTTGACGGCTAGCGGCTCCTACGAGCAGTACTTC. The chain couples TRBV12-3 or TRBV12-4 to TRBJ2-7, with 7 bases matching TRBD2. Unmatched junction bases numbered 5, after V lost 3 bases and J lost 0 bases. This CDR3 is built from 15 residues.

This clonotype was counted only a few times. This chain joins TRBV2 and TRBJ1-2, with 10 bases that match TRBD1. The V segment lost 3 bases and the J segment 4 bases; nucleotides outside the gene matches: 11. Per the germline V gene, CDR1 is SNHLY and CDR2 is FYNNEI. The CDR3 is 17 amino acids. The CDR3 DNA reads as TGTGCCAGCAGTGAGAATGACAGGGGGCTAAGTATCTATGGCTACACCTTC. Translated: CASSENDRGLSIYGYTF.

This chain joins TRBV21-1 and TRBJ1-2. TRBV21-1 is marked as a pseudogene. The CDR3 runs 13 residues. CDR3 in amino acids: CASSSGRTYGYTF. The DNA for the CDR3 is TGTGCCAGCAGCAGTGGGAGGACCTATGGCTACACCTTC.

V and J are TRBV12-3 or TRBV12-4 and TRBJ1-1, with D possibly being TRBD1 (5 bases). Trimming shortened V by 4 bases and J by 2 bases, and 11 bases separated the two germline ends. The CDR3 length is 14 residues. The CDR3 DNA reads TGTGCCAGCAGTTCAAGGGGTCTTAACACTGAAGCTTTCTTT. It encodes CASSSRGLNTEAFF.

The chain uses TRBV12-3 or TRBV12-4 and TRBJ1-5; 7 bases line up with TRBD1. The CDR3 consists of 15 residues. V was pared by 5 bases and J by 4 bases, with 8 bases of the junction left unmatched. CDR3 DNA sequence: TGTGCCAGCAGTGGGCGACAGGGCCGGAATCAGCCCCAGCATTTT. This encodes CASSGRQGRNQPQHF.

Details on this clonotype: A junction end diverges from the germline sequence, so it may reflect a read error. The chain uses TRBV6-1 and TRBJ1-1, with a tentative D call TRBD1 (6 bases). Germline V gives CDR1 MNHNS, CDR2 SASEGT. CDR3 length: 15 residues. The DNA for the CDR3 is TGTGCCAGCACTGAATCGGGACACGGGAACACTGAAGCTTTCTTT. This gives the protein CASTESGHGNTEAFF.

This clonotype was seen only a few times. This chain uses TRBV19 with TRBJ2-1; TRBD2 aligns across 10 bases. The CDR3 length is 17 residues. The germline CDR1 and CDR2 sequences are LNHDA and SQIVND (reference sequence). V was pared by 4 bases and J by 4 bases, with 10 bases of the junction left unmatched. Here the CDR3 reads CASSRVAGGLRYNEQFF. DNA for the CDR3: TGTGCCAGTAGTAGGGTAGCGGGGGGCCTTCGTTACAATGAGCAGTTCTTC.

This clonotype occurred a few times. V usage is TRBV4-3 and J usage is TRBJ2-7; 9 nucleotides match TRBD1. The germline CDR1 and CDR2 sequences are LGHNA and YSLEER. The CDR3 runs to 15 residues. The trim removed 1 base at V and 5 bases at J, leaving 6 bases unmatched. The CDR3 here is CASSQGDREIDEQYF. The CDR3 coding sequence is TGCGCCAGCAGCCAAGGGGACAGGGAGATCGACGAGCAGTACTTC.

This chain connects TRBV11-2 to TRBJ1-1; D ambiguous. The CDR3 consists of 12 residues. The ends were cut back, 2 bases at V and 6 bases at J, with 7 bases in the middle. CDR1 and CDR2 (germline): SGHAT, FQNNGV. For the CDR3, the DNA is TGTGCCAGCAGCTTACCCGTCCCTGAAGCTTTCTTT. Translated: CASSLPVPEAFF.